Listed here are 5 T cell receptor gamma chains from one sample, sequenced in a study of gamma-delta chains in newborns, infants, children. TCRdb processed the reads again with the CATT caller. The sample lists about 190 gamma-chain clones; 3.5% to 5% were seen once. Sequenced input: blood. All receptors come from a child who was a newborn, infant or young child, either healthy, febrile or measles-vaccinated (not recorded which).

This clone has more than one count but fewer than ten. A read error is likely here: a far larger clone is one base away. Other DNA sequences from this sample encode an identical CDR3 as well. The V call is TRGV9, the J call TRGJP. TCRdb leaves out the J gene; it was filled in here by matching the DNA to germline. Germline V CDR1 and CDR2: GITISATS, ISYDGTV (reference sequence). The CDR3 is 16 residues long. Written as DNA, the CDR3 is TGTGCCTTGTGGGAGGTGCTCGGGTTGGGTAAAAAAATCAAGGTATTT. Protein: CALWEVLGLGKKIKVF.

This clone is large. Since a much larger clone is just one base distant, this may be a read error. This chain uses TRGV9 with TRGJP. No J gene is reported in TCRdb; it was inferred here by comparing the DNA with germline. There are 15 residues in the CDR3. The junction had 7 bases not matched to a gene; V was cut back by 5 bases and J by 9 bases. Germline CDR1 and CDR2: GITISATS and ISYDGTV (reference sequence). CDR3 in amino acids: CALWGRGLGKKIKVF. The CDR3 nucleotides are TGTGCCTTGTGGGGGAGAGGGTTGGGCAAAAAAATCAAGGTATTT.

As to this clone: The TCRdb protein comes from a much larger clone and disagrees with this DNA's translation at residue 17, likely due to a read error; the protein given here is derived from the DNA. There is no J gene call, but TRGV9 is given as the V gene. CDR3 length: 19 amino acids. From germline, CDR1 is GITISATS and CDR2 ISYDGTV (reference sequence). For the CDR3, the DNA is TGTGCCTTGTGGGAGGTGCAGCATGGGGTAAAGTTGGGCAAAAAAATCGAGGTATTT. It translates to CALWEVQHGVKLGKKIEVF.

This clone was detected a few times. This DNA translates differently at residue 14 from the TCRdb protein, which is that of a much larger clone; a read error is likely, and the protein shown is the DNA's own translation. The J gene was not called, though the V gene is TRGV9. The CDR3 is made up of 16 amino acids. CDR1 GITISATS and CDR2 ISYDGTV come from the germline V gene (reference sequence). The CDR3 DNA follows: TGTGCCTTGTGGGAAGACCAAGAGTTGGGCAAAAAAATCGAGGTATTT. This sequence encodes CALWEDQELGKKIEVF.

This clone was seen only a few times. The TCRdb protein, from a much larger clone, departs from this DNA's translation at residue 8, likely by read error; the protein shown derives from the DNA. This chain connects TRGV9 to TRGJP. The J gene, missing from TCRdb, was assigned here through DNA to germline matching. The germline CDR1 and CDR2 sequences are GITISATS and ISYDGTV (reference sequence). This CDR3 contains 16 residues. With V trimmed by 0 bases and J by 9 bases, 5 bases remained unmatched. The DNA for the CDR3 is TGTGCCTTGTGGGAGGTGAGGGGGTTGGGCAAAAAAATCAAGGTATTT. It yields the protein CALWEVRGLGKKIKVF.